Each of the 5 T cell receptor beta chains below was sequenced from the same sample in a study of blood T cell repertoires in COVID-19. The protocol was immunoSEQ multiplex PCR, while the TCRdb copy is restricted to in-frame clones and leaves out a portion. Among some 100,000 clones listed, 75% to 90% were seen once. Sequences were obtained from peripheral blood. Every receptor here comes from a woman aged 65 to 85 with active or convalescent COVID-19.

This chain links TRBV25-1 with TRBJ2-2, with no clear D. V lost 5 bases and J 3 bases, leaving 16 bases between the germline ends. The CDR3 length is 16 residues. Germline V gene lookup returns CDR1 MGHDK and CDR2 SYGVNS. The CDR3 DNA is TGTGCCAGCAGTTCCGACTCAGCCACTTACACCGGGGAGCTGTTTTTT. Translating gives CASSSDSATYTGELFF.

The chain links TRBV4-3 to TRBJ2-3, with a possible D match to TRBD2 (5 bases). The CDR3 has 16 residues. V was pared by 1 base and J by 0 bases, with 11 bases between. The germline CDR1 and CDR2 sequences are LGHNA and YSLEER. CDR3 loop: CASSQGSSLSTDTQYF. In DNA form, the CDR3 reads TGCGCCAGCAGCCAAGGGTCTAGCCTAAGCACAGATACGCAGTATTTT.

This chain joins TRBV7-2 and TRBJ2-4, with 9 bases identical to TRBD2. This CDR3 has 15 residues. V lost 4 bases and J lost 9; bases outside the gene matches: 10. Germline V CDR1 and CDR2: SGHTA, FQGNSA. The DNA of the CDR3 is TGTGCCAGCAGCTCGAGTAGCGGGGGTCGAAGCATTCAGTACTTC. It yields the protein CASSSSSGGRSIQYF.

V is TRBV2 and J is TRBJ1-2, with TRBD1 matching 8 bases. Germline assignment: CDR1 SNHLY and CDR2 FYNNEI. The CDR3 runs to 14 residues. V lost 8 bases to trimming and J lost 3 bases; unmatched junction nucleotides: 8. In DNA form, the CDR3 reads TGTGCCAGCTCTGAGACAGGGGCGCACTATGGCTACACCTTC. It is translated as CASSETGAHYGYTF.

The chain combines TRBV2 with TRBJ2-4; 10 bases match TRBD2. This CDR3 is 14 amino acids long. From germline, CDR1 is SNHLY and CDR2 FYNNEI. The J segment lost 12 bases and the V segment lost 8 bases, leaving 13 bases of the junction unmatched. This chain's CDR3 is CASGSGRANLDQYF. Here the CDR3 DNA reads TGTGCCAGCGGGAGCGGGAGGGCTAATTTAGATCAGTACTTC.